This is a list of T cell receptor beta chains from one sample in a study of blood T cell repertoires in COVID-19. The data were produced by immunoSEQ multiplex PCR, yet TCRdb's version contains in-frame clones alone and is incomplete. Counted here are 250,000 to 350,000 clones, roughly 90% occurring once; the ten biggest clones make up about 18%. Sequencing input: PBMCs or T cells enriched from blood (not recorded which). These receptors all come from a woman aged 25-40 years who had recovered from COVID-19. Both conserved end residues are part of each CDR3. Fields, in order: clone size, D gene, J gene, V gene, CDR3 DNA, CDR3 protein. D genes are given only for firm matches. Size is stated for part of the rows, as once, few or many counts, or as a class when the clone is expanded.

. | . | TRBJ1-4 | TRBV7-6 | TGTGCCAGCAGCCGGGACATTGCAACTAATGAAAAACTGTTTTTT | CASSRDIATNEKLFF
. | TRBD1 | TRBJ2-3 | TRBV5-1 | TGCGCCAGCAGCGTTACAGGGGCAGCGGTTGCAGATACGCAGTATTTT | CASSVTGAAVADTQYF
. | TRBD2 | TRBJ2-3 | TRBV9 | TGTGCCAGCAGCGTCCGGACTAGCTCTGATACGCAGTATTTT | CASSVRTSSDTQYF
. | . | TRBJ1-1 | TRBV5-1 | TGCGCCAGCAGCTTACAGCACACTGAAGCTTTCTTT | CASSLQHTEAFF
. | TRBD1 | TRBJ2-5 | TRBV5-1 | TGCGCCAGCAGCGGGGACAGGGGGCAAGAGACCCAGTACTTC | CASSGDRGQETQYF
. | . | TRBJ1-1 | TRBV9 | TGTGCCAGCAACGGTAATTCGGGGACTGAAGCTTTCTTT | CASNGNSGTEAFF
. | . | TRBJ1-2 | TRBV5-1 | TGCGCCAGCAGCTCAGGGGATGGCTACACCTTC | CASSSGDGYTF
. | . | TRBJ1-1 | TRBV21-1 | TGTGCCAGCAGCACCTTTGTTCAGGGCAGGAAGAACACTGAAGCTTTCTTT | CASSTFVQGRKNTEAFF
. | TRBD2 | TRBJ2-3 | TRBV4-1 | TGCGCCAGCAGCTCAACTAGCGGAGCCACAGATACGCAGTATTTT | CASSSTSGATDTQYF
. | TRBD1 | TRBJ2-2 | TRBV5-1 | TGCGCCAGCAGCTCCGGGACAGTTAACACCGGGGAGCTGTTTTTT | CASSSGTVNTGELFF
. | . | TRBJ2-7 | TRBV2 | TGTGCCAGCATCATCGGGACAAACTACGAGCAGTACTTC | CASIIGTNYEQYF
. | TRBD1 | TRBJ1-2 | TRBV28 | TGTGCCAGCAGCTCGCCTTCCAGGGGGCTCGATGGCTACACCTTC | CASSSPSRGLDGYTF
. | . | TRBJ1-5 | TRBV6-5 | TGTGCCAGCAGTCATCGACTGAATAGCAATCAGCCCCAGCATTTT | CASSHRLNSNQPQHF
. | TRBD1 | TRBJ2-7 | TRBV5-1 | TGCGCCAGCAGCCGGCCGGGACAGTCCTACGAGCAGTACTTC | CASSRPGQSYEQYF
. | TRBD2 | TRBJ2-5 | TRBV14 | TGTGCCAGCAGCCAAGGGCTAGCGGGCGGACAAGAGACCCAGTACTTC | CASSQGLAGGQETQYF
. | TRBD1 | TRBJ1-2 | TRBV28 | TGTGCCAGCAGTCGAAGGGACAGGGGCATGGACTATGGCTACACCTTC | CASSRRDRGMDYGYTF
. | . | TRBJ2-1 | TRBV11-3 | TGTGCCAGCAGTCGGAGCTCCTACAATGAGCAGTTCTTC | CASSRSSYNEQFF
. | . | TRBJ1-1 | TRBV6-2/TRBV6-3 | TGTGCCAGCAGTTACTCCCCGGGAACGGTGGACACTGAAGCTTTCTTT | CASSYSPGTVDTEAFF
. | . | TRBJ2-2 | TRBV19 | TGTGCCACTACCAGGGGCGGTAGCGGGGAGCTGTTTTTT | CATTRGGSGELFF
. | . | TRBJ1-6 | TRBV29-1 | TGCAGCGTCCAGGGGACCCTTAATTCACCCCTCCACTTT | CSVQGTLNSPLHF
. | . | TRBJ1-4 | TRBV7-9 | TGTGCCAGCAGCTTAGTGGAAGGGGTTAATGAAAAACTGTTTTTT | CASSLVEGVNEKLFF
. | . | TRBJ2-5 | TRBV27 | TGTGCCAGTGCTGGTTCTTGGGCGGGGTCGCTGGAGACCCAGTACTTC | CASAGSWAGSLETQYF
. | . | TRBJ2-2 | TRBV15 | TGTGCCACCAGCAGAGAGTACCGTGGGGCTGGGGAGCTGTTTTTT | CATSREYRGAGELFF
. | TRBD1 | TRBJ1-1 | TRBV28 | TGTGCCAGCAGCCCGGACAGGGGAAAGACTGAAGCTTTCTTT | CASSPDRGKTEAFF
few | TRBD1 | TRBJ1-2 | TRBV7-2 | TGTGCCAGCAGCTTAGGCCAGGGGGCGACCGGCTACACCTTC | CASSLGQGATGYTF
. | . | TRBJ2-3 | TRBV14 | TGTGCCAGCAGCCAACCTGGATTGGGTTCGGGAGATACGCAGTATTTT | CASSQPGLGSGDTQYF
. | . | TRBJ1-5 | TRBV28 | TGTGCCAGCAGTTTATGGATGAGGAAGGACAATCAGCCCCAGCATTTT | CASSLWMRKDNQPQHF
. | . | TRBJ1-1 | TRBV18 | TGTGCCAGCTCACTGAGTGTAATTAAAAGCACTGAAGCTTTCTTT | CASSLSVIKSTEAFF